These 10 T cell receptor beta chains came from one sample sequenced in a study of long-term antiretroviral therapy in people with HIV. They ran version v3.0 of the immunoSEQ assay at survey level. Generated by immunoSEQ multiplex PCR, the TCRdb table keeps only in-frame clones and is missing some. The table has about 22,000 clones, around 84% seen once. This sample comprised unsorted PBMCs, obtained 1.3 years after starting antiretroviral therapy. These receptors came from a man in his sixties with HIV.

V is TRBV6-5 and J is TRBJ2-7, with D perhaps matching TRBD2 (5 bases). The V end lost 6 bases, the J end lost 4 bases, and 10 bases lay between the germline ends. The germline CDR1 and CDR2 sequences are MNHEY and SVGAGI. This CDR3 is 12 amino acids long. The chain's CDR3 is CASSRTQYEQYF. CDR3 bases: TGTGCCAGCAGCCGGACTCAGTACGAGCAGTACTTC.

The chain employs TRBV18 and TRBJ1-5, with D perhaps matching TRBD1 (5 bases). Germline lookup yields CDR1 KGHSH and CDR2 LQKENI. CDR3 length equals 14 residues. V was pared by 2 bases and J by 5 bases, with 10 bases between. CDR3 nucleotide sequence: TGTGCCAGCTCACCAATCCCAGGGCATCAGCCCCAGCATTTT. It is translated as CASSPIPGHQPQHF.

The rearrangement uses TRBV30 and TRBJ1-3; 7 nucleotides agree with TRBD1. V was clipped by 4 bases and J by 2 bases; unmatched bases: 2. Looked up from germline, CDR1 is GTSNPN and CDR2 is SVGIG (reference sequence). CDR3 size: 13 residues. CDR3 nucleotide sequence: TGTGCCTGGACGACAGGGCCTGGAAACACCATATATTTT. Amino acid sequence: CAWTTGPGNTIYF.

The chain couples TRBV2 to TRBJ1-2; D not resolved. The V and J ends lost 0 bases and 1 base respectively, with 6 bases between them. CDR3 length: 14 residues. Germline-derived CDR1 and CDR2 are SNHLY and FYNNEI. In DNA form, the CDR3 reads TGTGCCAGCAGTGAAGCGCGCGATAACTATGGCTACACCTTC. Translation gives CASSEARDNYGYTF.

V is TRBV10-3 and J is TRBJ2-3; tentative D call: TRBD2 (8 bases). The germline V gene encodes CDR1 ENHRY and CDR2 SYGVKD. The CDR3 runs to 14 residues. Deletions cut 11 bases from V and 2 bases from J, with 17 bases between. The CDR3 reads CAVSGGGNTDTQYF. The DNA of the CDR3 is TGTGCCGTCTCGGGAGGGGGCAACACAGATACGCAGTATTTT.

This clone was recorded once. The genes are TRBV13 and TRBJ1-2, with a weak D call TRBD1 (6 bases). CDR3 length equals 13 residues. Germline CDR1 is PRHDT and CDR2 is FYEKMQ (reference sequence). Trimming took off 2 bases at V and 8 bases at J, with 12 bases between the two ends. DNA for the CDR3: TGTGCCAGCAGCTTATCAGGGGCCGGCGGCTACACCTTC. Its translation is CASSLSGAGGYTF.

The chain carries TRBV20-1 and TRBJ2-1, with D uncertain. The ends were cut back, 6 bases at V and 6 bases at J, with 6 bases in the middle. Looked up from germline, CDR1 is DFQATT and CDR2 is SNEGSKA (reference sequence). The length of the CDR3 is 10 residues. The CDR3 loop is CSAKFNEQFF. In nucleotides, the CDR3 is TGCAGTGCCAAGTTCAATGAGCAGTTCTTC.

This clone was detected only a few times. The rearrangement joins TRBV6-5 to TRBJ1-2, with D possibly being TRBD1 (5 bases). Trimming left V 8 bases short and J 5 bases short, with 12 bases between. Germline V gives CDR1 MNHEY, CDR2 SVGAGI. The CDR3 extends over 12 amino acids. The CDR3 coding sequence is TGTGCCAGCTCAAAGGGGCCATATGGCTACACCTTC. This encodes CASSKGPYGYTF.

The genes are TRBV5-4 and TRBJ1-1; D is possibly TRBD1 (5 bases). Germline loops: CDR1 SGHNT, CDR2 YYREEE (reference sequence). V lost 4 bases and J lost 0, with 16 bases in between. This CDR3 has 16 residues. This CDR3 is CASSPLSTVLNTEAFF. CDR3 nucleotides: TGTGCCAGCAGCCCGCTTTCGACAGTGCTGAACACTGAAGCTTTCTTT. The full variable domain, rest sourced from reference TRBV5-4 and TRBJ1-1, is ETGVTQSPTHLIKTRGQQVTLRCSSQSGHNTVSWYQQALGQGPQFIFQYYREEENGRGNFPPRFSGLQFPNYSSELNVNALELDDSALYLCASSPLSTVLNTEAFFGQGTRLTVV.

The V gene is TRBV6-1, the J gene TRBJ2-7; TRBD1 is a possible D gene (5 bases). Germline V gene sequence: CDR1 MNHNS, CDR2 SASEGT. The V and J ends lost 6 bases and 4 bases respectively, with 16 bases between them. The CDR3 is made up of 14 amino acids. CDR3 coding DNA: TGTGCCAGCAGGGGGCGTCGGCAGACTTACGAGCAGTACTTC. This sequence encodes CASRGRRQTYEQYF.